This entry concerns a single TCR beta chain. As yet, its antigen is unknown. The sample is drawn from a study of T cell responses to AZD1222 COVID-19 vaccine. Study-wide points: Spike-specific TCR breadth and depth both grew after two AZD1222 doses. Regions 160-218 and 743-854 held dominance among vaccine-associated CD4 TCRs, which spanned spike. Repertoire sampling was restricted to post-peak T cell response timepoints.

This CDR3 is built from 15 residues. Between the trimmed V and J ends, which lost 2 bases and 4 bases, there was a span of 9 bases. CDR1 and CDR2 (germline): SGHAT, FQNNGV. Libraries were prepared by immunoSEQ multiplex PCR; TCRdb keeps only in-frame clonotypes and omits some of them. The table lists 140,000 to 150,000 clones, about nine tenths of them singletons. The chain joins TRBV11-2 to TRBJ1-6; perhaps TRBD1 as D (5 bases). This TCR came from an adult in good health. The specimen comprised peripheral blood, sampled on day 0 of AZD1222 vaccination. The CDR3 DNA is TGTGCCAGCAGCTTAACTGACAGTTATAATTCACCCCTCCACTTT. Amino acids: CASSLTDSYNSPLHF.